Each of the 26 T cell receptor beta chains below was sequenced from the same sample in a study of blood T cell repertoires in COVID-19. Using immunoSEQ multiplex PCR, the repertoire was profiled, and TCRdb retains in-frame clones only, with some absent. Of approximately 230,000 clones in the sample, about 91% were seen once. Sequenced sample: peripheral blood. The receptors derive from a woman in her twenties or thirties with COVID-19, enrolled during active disease.

The chain carries TRBV9 and TRBJ2-7; D is possibly TRBD2 (5 bases). The germline gives CDR1 SGDLS, CDR2 YYNGEE. With 0 bases removed from V and 1 base from J, the gap between germline ends came to 11 bases. The CDR3 consists of 15 residues. The DNA of the CDR3 is TGTGCCAGCAGCGTAGATGTGCGGGTATCCTACGAGCAGTACGTC. Translation gives CASSVDVRVSYEQYV.

The rearrangement joins TRBV29-1 to TRBJ1-1; 8 bases match TRBD1. There are 16 residues in the CDR3. V shed 6 bases and J 10 bases; nucleotides not matched to a gene: 22. Germline CDR1 SQVTM, CDR2 ANQGSEA. The CDR3 reads CSVSRESTGVGAGAFF. For the CDR3, the DNA is TGCAGCGTCTCAAGGGAATCGACAGGGGTCGGCGCGGGAGCTTTCTTT.

The CDR3 spells CASSLAPLSDTQYF. The CDR3 DNA follows: TGTGCCAGCAGTTTGGCCCCTCTTTCAGATACGCAGTATTTT. This sequence joins TRBV28 and TRBJ2-3; unclear D gene. The V end lost 3 bases, the J end lost 4 bases, and 11 bases lay between the germline ends. Germline CDR1 and CDR2: MDHEN and SYDVKM. CDR3 length equals 14 residues.

The CDR3 DNA follows: TGTGCCACCAGTGATTCACACGGGACAGACCATGAGCAGTTCTTC. Translating gives CATSDSHGTDHEQFF. The chain links TRBV24-1 to TRBJ2-1; 7 nucleotides match TRBD1. The ends lost 2 bases at V and 8 bases at J; junction bases unmatched: 8. Germline assignment: CDR1 KGHDR and CDR2 SFDVKD. The CDR3 has 15 residues.

The chain uses TRBV28 and TRBJ2-2, with TRBD2 identical over 7 bases. This CDR3 contains 15 residues. Germline assignment: CDR1 MDHEN and CDR2 SYDVKM. V trimming: 5 bases; J trimming: 6 bases; junction bases outside the gene matches: 9. The CDR3 spells CASSPGGRIAGELFF. The CDR3 DNA reads as TGTGCCAGCAGTCCGGGGGGTAGAATCGCCGGGGAGCTGTTTTTT.

The rearrangement links TRBV4-2 to TRBJ2-3; perhaps TRBD1 as D (6 bases). CDR1 and CDR2 from the germline V gene are LGHNA and YNFKEQ. V was clipped by 3 bases and J by 3 bases, with 10 bases between them. CDR3 length: 14 residues. The CDR3 bases are TGTGCCAGCAGCCAGAAACAGGGAACAGATACGCAGTATTTT. It translates to CASSQKQGTDTQYF.

This chain uses TRBV28 with TRBJ1-1, with 7 bases that match TRBD1. Germline CDR1 MDHEN, CDR2 SYDVKM. V gave up 6 bases and J gave up 7 bases; unmatched junction bases: 8. CDR3 size: 13 residues. The CDR3 DNA is TGTGCCAGCAGGATCAGGGGGGACGGTGAAGCTTTCTTT. It yields the protein CASRIRGDGEAFF.

The chain couples TRBV6-5 to TRBJ1-3, with D possibly TRBD1 on 6 matching bases. The CDR3 spans 15 residues. Trimming removed 2 bases from V and 3 bases from J, with 11 bases in between. Germline V gene lookup returns CDR1 MNHEY and CDR2 SVGAGI. Here the CDR3 reads CASSYGGARGNTIYF. The CDR3 nucleotides read TGTGCCAGCAGTTACGGGGGCGCACGTGGAAACACCATATATTTT.

Only one count was recorded for this clone. V gene TRBV19 combines with J gene TRBJ1-4; D is unresolved. The CDR3 is made up of 15 amino acids. CDR1 and CDR2 from the germline V gene are LNHDA and SQIVND (reference sequence). V gave up 0 bases and J gave up 7 bases, with 12 bases separating them. The CDR3 DNA reads TGTGCCAGTAGTATAGAGAAGAGGGTTTTTGAAAAACTGTTTTTT. This translates into CASSIEKRVFEKLFF. The whole variable domain, filled in from reference TRBV19 and TRBJ1-4, reads DGGITQSPKYLFRKEGQNVTLSCEQNLNHDAMYWYRQDPGQGLRLIYYSQIVNDFQKGDIAEGYSVSREKKESFPLTVTSAQKNPTAFYLCASSIEKRVFEKLFFGSGTQLSVL.

The rearrangement links TRBV5-6 to TRBJ1-2, with TRBD1 matching 7 bases. Germline lookup yields CDR1 SGHDT and CDR2 YYEEEE. This CDR3 contains 15 residues. Losses at the gene ends were 0 bases for V and 4 bases for J; bases not matched to a gene: 6. The CDR3 coding sequence is TGTGCCAGCAGCTTGGTCGGGACAGACCGCTATGGCTACACCTTC. It codes for CASSLVGTDRYGYTF.

The chain joins TRBV4-3 to TRBJ1-4; TRBD1 matches at 9 bases. Losses at the gene ends were 3 bases for V and 5 bases for J; bases not matched to a gene: 7. Germline assignment: CDR1 LGHNA and CDR2 YSLEER. The CDR3 loop spans 16 amino acids. This chain's CDR3 is CASSHNSGTGNEKLFF. CDR3 coding DNA: TGCGCCAGCAGCCATAACTCCGGGACAGGGAATGAAAAACTGTTTTTT.

CDR3 sequence: CASSLGTSVSGRSDTQYF. For the CDR3, the DNA is TGTGCCAGCAGCTTAGGCACGAGCGTTAGCGGGAGGTCCGATACGCAGTATTTT. The rearrangement uses TRBV13 and TRBJ2-3, with 10 bases identical to TRBD2. The CDR3 spans 18 residues. Trimming at V came to 0 bases and at J to 6 bases, leaving 12 bases not matched to a gene. CDR1 PRHDT and CDR2 FYEKMQ come from the germline V gene (reference sequence).

This clone has only one observation. The chain uses TRBV4-1 and TRBJ1-3; a possible D gene is TRBD1 (5 bases). The CDR3 consists of 14 residues. Germline CDR1 reads MGHRA; CDR2 reads YSYEKL. Trimming took off 6 bases at V and 7 bases at J, with 16 bases between the two ends. CDR3 bases: TGCGCCAGCAGGCCCGGGGGGGGAGGTAACACCATATATTTT. This translates into CASRPGGGGNTIYF.

The table lists this clone with a count of one. The chain links TRBV13 to TRBJ2-1, with 10 bases that match TRBD1. Germline CDR1 is PRHDT and CDR2 is FYEKMQ (reference sequence). The CDR3 is 16 residues long. J gave up 1 base and V 4 bases, and 4 bases lay outside the gene matches. DNA for the CDR3: TGTGCCAGCAGCTACCGGGACAGGGGATCCTACAATGAGCAGTTCTTC. It codes for CASSYRDRGSYNEQFF.

This chain connects TRBV7-9 to TRBJ1-1; D uncertain. CDR3 length equals 12 residues. Germline assignment: CDR1 SEHNR and CDR2 FQNEAQ (reference sequence). V was trimmed by 2 bases and J by 10 bases, leaving 11 bases between them. The CDR3 spells CASSLSRSLAFF. The DNA for the CDR3 is TGTGCCAGCAGCTTATCTCGGAGCCTAGCTTTCTTT.

The chain is built from TRBV10-1 and TRBJ2-1; TRBD2 is a possible D gene (6 bases). Germline loops: CDR1 WNHNN, CDR2 SYGVQD (reference sequence). The germline V and J ends were trimmed by 2 bases and 8 bases, with 13 bases remaining between them. This CDR3 has 14 residues. The CDR3 sequence is CASSERREGDEQFF. The CDR3, as DNA: TGCGCCAGCAGTGAGCGGAGGGAAGGGGATGAGCAGTTCTTC.

The rearrangement joins TRBV6-2 or TRBV6-3 to TRBJ2-7, with no clear D. Germline V gene data show CDR1 as MNHEY and CDR2 as SVGEGT. Trimming removed 2 bases from V and 0 bases from J, with 8 bases in between. This CDR3 has 14 amino acids. The CDR3 coding sequence is TGTGCCAGCAGTTACGGCCGAAGCTCCTACGAGCAGTACGTC. It encodes CASSYGRSSYEQYV.

This rearrangement joins TRBV5-6 to TRBJ1-1, with 9 bases identical to TRBD1. The CDR3 covers 16 residues. Germline CDR1 reads SGHDT; CDR2 reads YYEEEE. J was trimmed by 1 base and V by 4 bases; bases with no gene match: 8. Written as DNA, the CDR3 is TGTGCCAGCAGCCCTGGACAGGGGAATGGGAACACTGAAGCTTTCTTT. Translating gives CASSPGQGNGNTEAFF.

The gene calls are TRBV27 and TRBJ1-2; a weak D match, TRBD1 (5 bases). The CDR3 totals 17 residues. V was shortened by 5 bases and J by 8 bases, with 27 bases between the two germline ends. In germline, CDR1 is MNHEY, CDR2 SMNVEV (reference sequence). DNA of the CDR3: TGTGCCAGCAGTCTAACCCCCGTGGGTATACAGGTCAGGGGCTACACCTTC. The encoded protein is CASSLTPVGIQVRGYTF.

This clone was seen a handful of times. Written as DNA, the CDR3 is TGTGCCAGCAGCCGTACATCGGGACAGGGTTCCGGTGAGCAGTTCTTC. This sequence encodes CASSRTSGQGSGEQFF. The rearrangement links TRBV7-2 to TRBJ2-1, with 9 bases lining up with TRBD1. Germline CDR1 is SGHTA and CDR2 is FQGNSA. The V segment lost 5 bases and the J segment 9 bases; nucleotides outside the gene matches: 14. This CDR3 has 16 amino acids.

V usage is TRBV10-3 and J usage is TRBJ2-7; no clear D gene. Germline V gene sequence: CDR1 ENHRY, CDR2 SYGVKD. The CDR3 sequence is 14 residues long. V lost 0 bases to trimming and J lost 4 bases, with 10 bases between them. The CDR3 coding sequence is TGTGCCATCAGTGAGTCGAGTATAGTATACGAGCAGTACTTC. Protein: CAISESSIVYEQYF.

The V gene is TRBV5-4, the J gene TRBJ2-1, with 9 bases lining up with TRBD2. The germline gives CDR1 SGHNT, CDR2 YYREEE (reference sequence). The CDR3 loop spans 14 amino acids. V lost 4 bases and J lost 8; bases outside the gene matches: 7. CDR3 region: CASSLRTSEDEQFF. The CDR3 DNA reads as TGTGCCAGCAGCCTTAGGACTAGCGAAGATGAGCAGTTCTTC.

Notes on this clone: This sample includes further DNA sequences coding for the same CDR3. The CDR3: CASSYSLAGGYNEQFF. DNA of the CDR3: TGTGCCAGCAGTTACTCTCTAGCGGGGGGCTACAATGAGCAGTTCTTC. The J gene is TRBJ2-1, the V gene TRBV6-5, with 11 bases matching TRBD2. The ends lost 0 bases at V and 3 bases at J; junction bases unmatched: 1. This CDR3 spans 16 amino acids. The V gene's germline CDR1 is MNHEY and CDR2 SVGAGI.

The chain combines TRBV7-8 with TRBJ2-5, with D possibly being TRBD2 (6 bases). V gave up 5 bases and J gave up 1 base, with 11 bases separating them. The length of the CDR3 is 14 residues. Germline V gives CDR1 SGHVS, CDR2 FQNEAQ. CDR3 protein: CASSLRGFQETQYF. In DNA, the CDR3 is TGTGCCAGCAGCCTACGGGGGTTCCAAGAGACCCAGTACTTC.

The genes are TRBV19 and TRBJ2-3; 7 nucleotides agree with TRBD1. V dropped 5 bases and J dropped 1; count of bases not matched to a gene: 6. CDR1 and CDR2 (germline): LNHDA, SQIVND (reference sequence). There are 15 residues in the CDR3. The CDR3 DNA reads as TGTGCCAGTAGTCTCGGACAGGACCGCACAGATACGCAGTATTTT. Amino acid sequence: CASSLGQDRTDTQYF.

V usage is TRBV27 and J usage is TRBJ2-7; 9 bases line up with TRBD1. Germline CDR1 reads MNHEY; CDR2 reads SMNVEV (reference sequence). The CDR3 has 16 residues. After removal of 3 bases from V and 0 bases from J, the junction contained 6 bases not matched to a gene. The CDR3 region is CASSFDGTGSSYEQYF. The CDR3 DNA sequence: TGTGCCAGCAGTTTCGACGGGACAGGGTCCTCCTACGAGCAGTACTTC.